One and the same sample provided the 18 T cell receptor beta chains below, sequenced in a study of blood T cell repertoires in COVID-19. Only in-frame clones appear in the TCRdb table, and some are missing; sequencing was by immunoSEQ multiplex PCR. The sample contains about 64,000 clones, more than 75% of which appear only once. Sequences were obtained from peripheral blood. The receptors were sampled from a human donor in a cohort sampled during active COVID-19.

The CDR3 coding sequence is TGTGCCAGCAGCTTGAAGTCCCTAGCGGGGGGGGTGGATGAGCAGTTCTTC. Its protein product is CASSLKSLAGGVDEQFF. The chain uses TRBV5-4 and TRBJ2-1, with 12 bases that match TRBD2. Germline trimming cut 1 base from V and 8 bases from J; bases unmatched to any gene: 10. The CDR3 is 17 residues long. CDR1 and CDR2 from the germline V gene are SGHNT and YYREEE (reference sequence).

V gene TRBV11-2 combines with J gene TRBJ1-3, with 9 positions matching TRBD1. Germline lookup yields CDR1 SGHAT and CDR2 FQNNGV. CDR3 length equals 16 residues. With V trimmed by 5 bases and J by 4 bases, 9 bases remained unmatched. The DNA for the CDR3 is TGTGCCAGCAGCCTGGGACAGGGATCGTCGGGAAACACCATATATTTT. As protein: CASSLGQGSSGNTIYF.

V gene TRBV27 combines with J gene TRBJ2-1, with 7 bases that match TRBD2. Germline CDR1 and CDR2: MNHEY and SMNVEV (reference sequence). V lost 2 bases and J lost 6; bases outside the gene matches: 7. CDR3 length: 15 amino acids. In DNA, the CDR3 is TGTGCCAGCAGTTTAAGGCTAGCGGCATTCAATGAGCAGTTCTTC. This translates into CASSLRLAAFNEQFF.

The rearrangement links TRBV18 to TRBJ2-3; 8 bases line up with TRBD1. Germline loops: CDR1 KGHSH, CDR2 LQKENI. The CDR3 runs 16 residues. The junction had 9 bases not matched to a gene; V was cut back by 2 bases and J by 5 bases. The CDR3 nucleotides are TGTGCCAGCTCACCAGAATTGGGACAGGTTATAGATACGCAGTATTTT. Translation gives CASSPELGQVIDTQYF. The complete variable domain, with remaining parts taken from reference TRBV18 and TRBJ2-3, reads NAGVMQNPRHLVRRRGQEARLRCSPMKGHSHVYWYRQLPEEGLKFMVYLQKENIIDESGMPKERFSAEFPKEGPSILRIQQVVRGDSAAYFCASSPELGQVIDTQYFGPGTRLTVL.

A single count supports this clone. The rearrangement links TRBV27 to TRBJ1-5; maybe TRBD1 (5 bases). The CDR3 extends over 17 amino acids. Germline V gene sequence: CDR1 MNHEY, CDR2 SMNVEV (reference sequence). V dropped 5 bases and J dropped 1 base, with 18 bases sitting between them. CDR3 DNA: TGTGCCAGCAGTGGCACAAAGGGGCTGGCAAGCAATCAGCCCCAGCATTTT. Protein sequence: CASSGTKGLASNQPQHF.

J is TRBJ2-7 and V is TRBV6-6; 7 positions match TRBD2. CDR3 length: 11 amino acids. CDR1 is MNHNY and CDR2 is SVGAGI in the germline V gene (reference sequence). The J segment lost 7 bases and the V segment lost 4 bases, leaving 1 base of the junction unmatched. DNA for the CDR3: TGTGCCAGCAGTTCGGGGGGTGAGCAGTACTTC. This encodes CASSSGGEQYF.

This rearrangement joins TRBV30 to TRBJ2-3; TRBD2 matches at 11 bases. The V segment lost 0 bases and the J segment 1 base; nucleotides outside the gene matches: 12. Germline V CDR1 and CDR2: GTSNPN, SVGIG (reference sequence). The CDR3 runs 19 residues. CDR3 loop: CAWSVGLAGLSLGTDTQYF. The CDR3 DNA sequence: TGTGCCTGGAGTGTAGGACTAGCGGGCCTCTCATTGGGCACAGATACGCAGTATTTT.

The chain couples TRBV13 to TRBJ2-7; 7 nucleotides agree with TRBD1. J gave up 2 bases and V 5 bases, and 6 bases lay outside the gene matches. Germline assignment: CDR1 PRHDT and CDR2 FYEKMQ (reference sequence). The CDR3 contains 14 residues. The CDR3 is CASSPRDSTYEQYF. In nucleotides, the CDR3 is TGTGCCAGCAGCCCCCGGGACAGCACCTACGAGCAGTACTTC.

This chain uses TRBV5-4 with TRBJ2-5, with 7 bases that match TRBD2. The CDR3 is 17 residues long. Trimming took 0 bases from V and 5 from J; bases not matched to a gene: 13. The germline V gene has CDR1 SGHNT and CDR2 YYREEE (reference sequence). The CDR3 spells CASSLEVYPGAGETQYF. CDR3 DNA: TGTGCCAGCAGCTTGGAAGTCTATCCGGGAGCGGGGGAGACCCAGTACTTC. The variable domain in full, with the rest retrieved from reference TRBV5-4 and TRBJ2-5, is ETGVTQSPTHLIKTRGQQVTLRCSSQSGHNTVSWYQQALGQGPQFIFQYYREEENGRGNFPPRFSGLQFPNYSSELNVNALELDDSALYLCASSLEVYPGAGETQYFGPGTRLLVL.

This clone has only one observation. This chain joins TRBV14 and TRBJ2-3; weak D call: TRBD2 (5 bases). The germline CDR1 and CDR2 sequences are SGHDN and FVKESK. Trimming took 3 bases from V and 4 from J, leaving 14 bases between them. The CDR3 has 15 residues. CDR3 amino acids: CASSQVASPADTQYF. The DNA for the CDR3 is TGTGCCAGCAGCCAGGTCGCTAGCCCGGCAGATACGCAGTATTTT.

V is TRBV7-9 and J is TRBJ2-5; tentatively, D is TRBD1 (6 bases). This CDR3 contains 12 residues. Trimming removed 10 bases from V and 9 bases from J, with 18 bases in between. In germline, CDR1 is SEHNR, CDR2 FQNEAQ (reference sequence). This CDR3 reads CANSRDKGAQYF. The CDR3 DNA reads TGTGCCAACTCCCGGGACAAAGGGGCCCAGTACTTC.

This clone was seen just once. The gene calls are TRBV6-2 or TRBV6-3 and TRBJ2-3, with a possible D match to TRBD2 (6 bases). This CDR3 has 15 amino acids. Trimming cost V 0 bases and J 7 bases, with 14 bases left between them. Per the germline V gene, CDR1 is MNHEY and CDR2 is SVGEGT. For the CDR3, the DNA is TGTGCCAGCAGTTACTCCGGGCTAGCGAGAAATACGCAGTATTTT. Protein: CASSYSGLARNTQYF.

This CDR3 reads CAIPLLVLAGVDTQYF. CDR3 DNA sequence: TGTGCCATCCCGCTACTGGTTCTAGCGGGAGTGGATACGCAGTATTTT. The chain couples TRBV7-9 to TRBJ2-3, with 10 bases aligning to TRBD2. With V trimmed by 10 bases and J by 6 bases, 16 bases remained unmatched. The CDR3 totals 16 residues. Germline V lookup: CDR1 SEHNR, CDR2 FQNEAQ (reference sequence).

This chain links TRBV4-1 with TRBJ1-1, with D tentatively TRBD1 (5 bases). V was cut by 4 bases and J by 4 bases, with 10 bases left in between. The CDR3 runs 13 residues. From germline, CDR1 is MGHRA and CDR2 YSYEKL. The CDR3 nucleotides are TGCGCCAGCAGCCGTGGGGGGATCACTGAAGCTTTCTTT. It specifies CASSRGGITEAFF.

The chain is built from TRBV5-1 and TRBJ1-5; no firm D call. In germline, CDR1 is SGHRS, CDR2 YFSETQ. The CDR3 runs to 15 residues. Trimming took off 1 base at V and 1 base at J, with 9 bases between the two ends. CDR3 sequence (DNA): TGCGCCAGCAGCTTGTCAGGCCTCAGCAATCAGCCCCAGCATTTT. The encoded protein is CASSLSGLSNQPQHF. Using reference TRBV5-1 and TRBJ1-5 for the parts outside the CDR3, the full variable domain is KAGVTQTPRYLIKTRGQQVTLSCSPISGHRSVSWYQQTPGQGLQFLFEYFSETQRNKGNFPGRFSGRQFSNSRSEMNVSTLELGDSALYLCASSLSGLSNQPQHFGDGTRLSIL.

On this clone itself: At one end, the junction sequence differs from germline, possibly due to a read error. This chain uses TRBV28 with TRBJ1-1; TRBD1 is a possible D gene (5 bases). The germline V gene encodes CDR1 MDHEN and CDR2 SYDVKM. CDR3 size: 13 residues. CDR3 nucleotide sequence: TGTGCCAGCAGTTTACATCCCCTGCAGGGCCTTATTTTT. It is translated as CASSLHPLQGLIF.

The V gene is TRBV2, the J gene TRBJ2-7, with 14 bases identical to TRBD2. This CDR3 has 16 amino acids. Trimming took 6 bases from V and 1 from J; bases not matched to a gene: 5. Germline-derived CDR1 and CDR2 are SNHLY and FYNNEI. The CDR3 DNA follows: TGTGCCAGCAGCCGCGGACTAGCGGGAGGATCCTACGAGCAGTACTTC. Protein product: CASSRGLAGGSYEQYF.

The gene calls are TRBV25-1 and TRBJ2-7; possibly TRBD2 for D (5 bases). The germline CDR1 and CDR2 sequences are MGHDK and SYGVNS. Trimming removed 3 bases from V and 3 bases from J, with 15 bases in between. The CDR3 loop spans 15 amino acids. CDR3 amino acids: CASSDPGRRDYEQYF. CDR3 DNA: TGTGCCAGCAGTGACCCCGGACGACGGGACTACGAGCAGTACTTC.